A single sample is the source of the 28 T cell receptor beta chains below, sequenced in a study of graft-versus-host responses after intestinal transplantation. The assay was immunoSEQ multiplex PCR, and TCRdb's table has in-frame clones only and misses some. The sample includes about 45,000 clones, roughly nine tenths of them seen just once. The input for sequencing was PBMCs, taken 524 days after transplant. The receptor source for this set is a human patient who received an intestinal transplant, so some T cells may come from the graft donor.

This chain uses TRBV30 with TRBJ1-5; D is unresolved. The CDR3 covers 13 residues. V lost 5 bases and J 7 bases, leaving 15 bases between the germline ends. The germline gives CDR1 GTSNPN, CDR2 SVGIG (reference sequence). CDR3 protein: CAWVAGPGQPQHF. The CDR3 region has the DNA TGTGCCTGGGTTGCAGGACCTGGGCAGCCCCAGCATTTT. Full variable domain (remainder filled in from reference TRBV30 and TRBJ1-5): SQTIHQWPATLVQPVGSPLSLECTVEGTSNPNLYWYRQAAGRGLQLLFYSVGIGQISSEVPQNLSASRPQDRQFILSSKKLLLSDSGFYLCAWVAGPGQPQHFGDGTRLSIL.

V is TRBV10-2 and J is TRBJ1-5; a weak D match, TRBD1 (5 bases). In germline, CDR1 is WSHSY, CDR2 SAAADI. V dropped 0 bases and J dropped 6 bases, with 12 bases sitting between them. The CDR3 covers 15 residues. The CDR3 nucleotides read TGCGCCAGCAGTGAGTCGGCGGCAGGGTTTCAGCCCCAGCATTTT. Amino acids: CASSESAAGFQPQHF.

This clone was counted a single time. The chain couples TRBV28 to TRBJ2-7, with D perhaps matching TRBD1 (6 bases). The CDR3 extends over 17 amino acids. Germline V gives CDR1 MDHEN, CDR2 SYDVKM. The germline V and J ends were trimmed by 3 bases and 3 bases, with 21 bases remaining between them. In DNA form, the CDR3 reads TGTGCCAGCAGTTTTCTGGAGGACAGTTTTCGGGGCTACGAGCAGTACTTC. The encoded protein is CASSFLEDSFRGYEQYF. Using reference TRBV28 and TRBJ2-7 for the parts outside the CDR3, the full variable domain is DVKVTQSSRYLVKRTGEKVFLECVQDMDHENMFWYRQDPGLGLRLIYFSYDVKMKEKGDIPEGYSVSREKKERFSLILESASTNQTSMYLCASSFLEDSFRGYEQYFGPGTRLTVT.

V and J are TRBV7-8 and TRBJ2-1; TRBD2 might be the D (5 bases). The CDR3 has 16 amino acids. The V gene lost 5 bases and the J gene lost 0 bases, with 14 bases spanning the gap. The germline CDR1 and CDR2 sequences are SGHVS and FQNEAQ. The chain's CDR3 is CASSMTGGPSYNEQFF. The DNA of the CDR3 is TGTGCCAGCAGCATGACCGGAGGACCCTCCTACAATGAGCAGTTCTTC.

The rearrangement joins TRBV28 to TRBJ2-2; 7 bases align to TRBD1. CDR3 length: 16 residues. J gave up 7 bases and V 5 bases, and 13 bases lay outside the gene matches. Per germline, CDR1 MDHEN and CDR2 SYDVKM. This CDR3 reads CASSLLTGMYSGELFF. The CDR3 region has the DNA TGTGCCAGCAGTCTCCTGACAGGGATGTACAGCGGGGAGCTGTTTTTT. Based on the CDR3 plus reference TRBV28 and TRBJ2-2, the full variable domain is DVKVTQSSRYLVKRTGEKVFLECVQDMDHENMFWYRQDPGLGLRLIYFSYDVKMKEKGDIPEGYSVSREKKERFSLILESASTNQTSMYLCASSLLTGMYSGELFFGEGSRLTVL.

The chain joins TRBV19 to TRBJ2-1; no clear D. The germline V and J ends were trimmed by 3 bases and 4 bases, with 4 bases remaining between them. CDR1 is LNHDA and CDR2 is SQIVND in the germline V gene (reference sequence). The CDR3 has 12 amino acids. The DNA for the CDR3 is TGTGCCAGTAGTATGGGGTACAATGAGCAGTTCTTC. Protein sequence: CASSMGYNEQFF.

The chain couples TRBV7-2 to TRBJ2-5; possibly TRBD1 for D (5 bases). Germline-derived CDR1 and CDR2 are SGHTA and FQGNSA. Trimming pared 5 bases from V and 4 bases from J, leaving 17 bases between. This CDR3 comprises 15 residues. The CDR3 spells CASSPTVLSRETQYF. The CDR3, as DNA: TGTGCCAGCAGCCCGACAGTCCTAAGCCGAGAGACCCAGTACTTC.

In this sample, this clone is medium-sized (0.01 to 0.1%). V gene TRBV16 combines with J gene TRBJ1-2; possible D gene TRBD1, 5 bases. Germline values: CDR1 KGHSY, CDR2 FQNENV. Trimming cost V 1 base and J 6 bases, with 15 bases left between them. This CDR3 region has 15 residues. The CDR3: CASSQYYQGSDGYTF. In nucleotides, the CDR3 is TGTGCCAGCAGCCAATATTACCAGGGAAGTGATGGCTACACCTTC.

The J gene is TRBJ1-1, the V gene TRBV7-2; perhaps TRBD1 as D (6 bases). With 0 bases removed from V and 4 bases from J, the gap between germline ends came to 9 bases. Germline assignment: CDR1 SGHTA and CDR2 FQGNSA. This CDR3 is built from 14 residues. The CDR3 bases are TGTGCCAGCAGCTTAGCCACAGGGATCACTGAAGCTTTCTTT. Translated, it gives CASSLATGITEAFF. Complete variable domain (other parts from reference TRBV7-2 and TRBJ1-1): GAGVSQSPSNKVTEKGKDVELRCDPISGHTALYWYRQSLGQGLEFLIYFQGNSAPDKSGLPSDRFSAERTGGSVSTLTIQRTQQEDSAVYLCASSLATGITEAFFGQGTRLTVV.

This clone has only one observation. V usage is TRBV10-3 and J usage is TRBJ2-7; D unclear. Germline V lookup: CDR1 ENHRY, CDR2 SYGVKD. This CDR3 region has 15 residues. With 0 bases removed from V and 3 bases from J, the gap between germline ends came to 12 bases. The CDR3, as DNA: TGTGCCATCAGTGAGTCTAGGAGACTCATCTACGAGCAGTACTTC. As protein: CAISESRRLIYEQYF.

This clone appeared a single time. The J gene is TRBJ2-1, the V gene TRBV28; 7 bases are a match to TRBD1. This CDR3 is 15 amino acids long. Trimming removed 6 bases from V and 2 bases from J; junction bases left unmatched: 7. Germline loops: CDR1 MDHEN, CDR2 SYDVKM. The CDR3: CASRFRDRPYNEQFF. The CDR3 DNA reads as TGTGCCAGCAGATTCCGGGACAGACCCTACAATGAGCAGTTCTTC.

The chain has TRBV5-1 and TRBJ2-3, with TRBD2 as a possible D gene (6 bases). Trimming left V 4 bases short and J 11 bases short, with 11 bases between. Germline V CDR1 and CDR2: SGHRS, YFSETQ. This CDR3 is built from 11 residues. CDR3 bases: TGCGCCAGCAGCGAGCTAGCGATGCAGTATTTT. It yields the protein CASSELAMQYF.

The chain links TRBV27 to TRBJ2-3, with TRBD1 identical over 8 bases. With 6 bases clipped from V and 2 bases from J, the junction kept 13 bases outside the gene matches. Germline assignment: CDR1 MNHEY and CDR2 SMNVEV (reference sequence). This CDR3 comprises 17 residues. The CDR3, as DNA: TGTGCCAGCAGAGCCCTTCCCGGGACAGGCTCCACAGATACGCAGTATTTT. This translates into CASRALPGTGSTDTQYF.

The CDR3 DNA reads as TGTGCCAGCTCACTTCTAATCTTTACCGGCAATGAGCAGTTCTTC. Protein: CASSLLIFTGNEQFF. The chain uses TRBV18 and TRBJ2-1; D unclear. The CDR3 runs 15 residues. The V gene lost 4 bases and the J gene lost 6 bases, with 16 bases spanning the gap. Germline values: CDR1 KGHSH, CDR2 LQKENI.

V gene TRBV28 combines with J gene TRBJ2-2; TRBD1 agrees at 7 bases. V trimming: 6 bases; J trimming: 4 bases; junction bases outside the gene matches: 8. CDR3 length: 15 residues. Germline V gene sequence: CDR1 MDHEN, CDR2 SYDVKM. This chain's CDR3 is CASSKLGGSTGELFF. CDR3 in DNA: TGTGCCAGCAGCAAATTAGGGGGCTCCACCGGGGAGCTGTTTTTT.

The rearrangement links TRBV28 to TRBJ1-1; D is uncertain. The CDR3 length is 12 residues. The V and J ends lost 6 bases and 7 bases respectively, with 12 bases between them. From germline, CDR1 is MDHEN and CDR2 SYDVKM. CDR3 sequence reads: CASSPIYGEAFF. In nucleotides, the CDR3 is TGTGCCAGCAGCCCTATATATGGTGAAGCTTTCTTT.

For this clone: This sample also contains other DNA sequences that code for the same CDR3. This chain connects TRBV19 to TRBJ2-5; TRBD2 agrees at 10 bases. The junction had 5 bases not matched to a gene; V was cut back by 6 bases and J by 4 bases. The CDR3 is 14 residues long. Germline V CDR1 and CDR2: LNHDA, SQIVND (reference sequence). The CDR3 DNA sequence: TGTGCCAGTAGCCCTCTAGCGGGAGTAGAGACCCAGTACTTC. As protein: CASSPLAGVETQYF.

This chain joins TRBV12-1 and TRBJ2-1; TRBD2, as called in the table, went unchecked against the DNA. TRBV12-1 is assigned pseudogene status. The CDR3 is 16 amino acids. The CDR3 sequence is CASSLSEGLSYNEQFF. In DNA, the CDR3 is TGTGCCAGCAGCTTGTCCGAAGGACTCTCCTACAATGAGCAGTTCTTC.

In this sample, this clone turned up once. The J gene is TRBJ2-7, the V gene TRBV4-1, with TRBD2 matching over 14 bases. The CDR3 runs 16 residues. CDR1 and CDR2 from the germline V gene are MGHRA and YSYEKL. J lost 3 bases, V lost 4 bases, and 5 bases had no gene match. The CDR3 is CASSRTGTSGGYEQYF. DNA of the CDR3: TGCGCCAGCAGCCGGACCGGGACTAGCGGGGGCTACGAGCAGTACTTC.

The CDR3 region is CASAQGAGANVLTF. CDR3 coding DNA: TGTGCCAGCGCGCAGGGGGCTGGGGCCAACGTCCTGACTTTC. The genes are TRBV18 and TRBJ2-6, with 7 bases lining up with TRBD1. The CDR3 length is 14 residues. CDR1 is KGHSH, CDR2 LQKENI, per germline. Trimming cost V 8 bases and J 2 bases; bases outside gene matches: 3.

J is TRBJ2-1 and V is TRBV10-1, with TRBD2 matching 12 bases. V trimming: 4 bases; J trimming: 7 bases; junction bases outside the gene matches: 14. Germline assignment: CDR1 WNHNN and CDR2 SYGVQD (reference sequence). The CDR3 spans 18 residues. The CDR3 protein is CASSAGTVLAGGLNEQFF. The CDR3 DNA sequence: TGCGCCAGCAGTGCCGGGACAGTCCTAGCGGGAGGGTTAAATGAGCAGTTCTTC.

As DNA, the CDR3 is TGTGCCAGCAGTTTCTTCCGCGAGGGAGGTTCAGAGACCCAGTACTTC. Translating it yields CASSFFREGGSETQYF. V gene TRBV6-5 combines with J gene TRBJ2-5; TRBD2 is a possible D gene (6 bases). The germline V and J ends were trimmed by 4 bases and 4 bases, with 19 bases remaining between them. Germline CDR1 and CDR2: MNHEY and SVGAGI. This CDR3 has 16 residues.

The chain carries TRBV7-2 and TRBJ2-5, with D hard to call. CDR3 length equals 15 residues. V dropped 2 bases and J dropped 1 base, with 11 bases sitting between them. Germline CDR1 SGHTA, CDR2 FQGNSA. CDR3 bases: TGTGCCAGCAGCTTAATGCCGACGAGCCAAGAGACCCAGTACTTC. It specifies CASSLMPTSQETQYF.

The chain is built from TRBV6-5 and TRBJ1-1; tentatively, D is TRBD1 (6 bases). The CDR3 is made up of 14 amino acids. V lost 2 bases and J lost 0, with 7 bases in between. Germline values: CDR1 MNHEY, CDR2 SVGAGI. This chain's CDR3 is CASSYEGVNTEAFF. The DNA for the CDR3 is TGTGCCAGCAGTTACGAGGGGGTGAACACTGAAGCTTTCTTT.

This chain uses TRBV28 with TRBJ1-1, with D maybe TRBD1 (5 bases). This CDR3 is 11 amino acids long. From germline, CDR1 is MDHEN and CDR2 SYDVKM. CDR3 in amino acids: CVVGGNGEAFF. The CDR3, as DNA: TGTGTTGTGGGGGGAAACGGTGAAGCTTTCTTT.

The chain carries TRBV4-1 and TRBJ2-3; D might be TRBD2 (5 bases). The CDR3 consists of 16 residues. The V end was cut by 1 base, the J end by 3 bases, with 14 bases between. The germline V gene encodes CDR1 MGHRA and CDR2 YSYEKL. CDR3 amino acids: CASSQVQTLVTDTQYF. CDR3 DNA: TGCGCCAGCAGCCAAGTTCAGACACTAGTGACAGATACGCAGTATTTT.

The chain is built from TRBV27 and TRBJ1-2; 8 nucleotides match TRBD1. V lost 0 bases, J lost 8 bases, and 8 bases stayed unmatched. From germline, CDR1 is MNHEY and CDR2 SMNVEV (reference sequence). The CDR3 contains 15 residues. DNA for the CDR3: TGTGCCAGCAGTTTATCCGACGGACAGGGAGAGGGCTACACCTTC. This gives the protein CASSLSDGQGEGYTF.

The rearrangement links TRBV7-2 to TRBJ2-1, with unresolved D. Per the germline V gene, CDR1 is SGHTA and CDR2 is FQGNSA. V was trimmed by 1 base and J by 0 bases, leaving 13 bases between them. The CDR3 is made up of 17 amino acids. The CDR3 DNA reads TGTGCCAGCAGCTTAGATGTGTCTACTCCCTCCTACAATGAGCAGTTCTTC. This sequence encodes CASSLDVSTPSYNEQFF.